This T cell receptor (beta chain) was sequenced during a study of CD8 T cells in ankylosing spondylitis. Study-level findings and limits: According to the report, clones linked to the disease were significantly enriched in matched synovial fluid samples taken from ankylosing spondylitis patients. For ankylosing spondylitis blood, a TCR beta motif of about eight highly homologous variants appeared characteristic. Earlier work had already found some motif variants in reactive arthritis synovial fluid and blood. Researchers report that disease-linked clones proved CD8+ and relatively rare in peripheral blood.

V shed 4 bases and J 4 bases; nucleotides not matched to a gene: 5. CDR3 size: 15 residues. Preparation of TCR beta libraries was done by quantitative 5'-RACE with molecular barcodes. Via MiXCR, TCRdb re-called the 5' RACE reads, giving one row per CDR3 protein. The sample yields about 750,000 distinct CDR3 sequences, 19% seen once. Note on this clonotype: Antigen: not known.

The receptor comes from a male donor with ankylosing spondylitis. Material for sequencing was blood, either unsorted or a sorted T cell fraction (not recorded which). J is TRBJ2-1 and V is TRBV12-3 or TRBV12-4; TRBD1 matches 9 bases. DNA of the CDR3: TGTGCCAGCAGTTGGGGGGGGACAGGGTACAATGAGCAGTTCTTC. Translating gives CASSWGGTGYNEQFF.